This T cell receptor beta chain was retrieved from a study of cytomegalovirus exposure and HLA in healthy donors. General study points: The availability of immune exposure information extended only to CMV serostatus. An analysis was carried out at a later point. It showed that HLA-associated TCR beta chains were more clonally expanded than equally common non-associated chains.

The PCR employed 60 Vbeta primers together with 13 Jbeta primers. Clones were read by immunoSEQ multiplex PCR, and TCRdb kept only the in-frame ones, dropping some. The table has 150,000 to 200,000 clones, 65% to 85% seen once. As regards this clone: Its antigen is not known.

Trimming stripped 2 bases from V and 4 bases from J, with 10 bases between. The CDR3 has 14 residues. The germline gives CDR1 LNHDA, CDR2 SQIVND (reference sequence). The source of this sequence is a female donor in good health and CMV-seronegative. The sequencing sample was made of PBMCs. The V call is TRBV19, the J call TRBJ2-3; D remains unclear. In DNA, the CDR3 is TGTGCCAGTAGTATAAATCTAGTTGCAGATACGCAGTATTTT. Translated, it gives CASSINLVADTQYF.